These T cell receptor beta chains were read from a single sample in a study of blood T cells in healthy people across ages. TCRdb reprocessed the 5' RACE reads with MiXCR, giving one entry per CDR3 protein. The table records 1.5 million to 1.9 million distinct CDR3 sequences, about 42% of them present only once. The material sequenced was blood. The receptors were sampled from a woman in her late teens or twenties in good health. CDR3s include the opening cysteine and the closing phenylalanine or tryptophan. The D gene is left open where the match is weak. The size of a clone is reported for some rows only, either as once, few or many, or as a class for expanded clones.

NA,NA,TRBJ2-7,TRBV5-6,CASSWRTNGNYEQYF,TGTGCCAGCAGCTGGAGGACCAACGGAAACTACGAGCAGTACTTC
NA,TRBD2,TRBJ2-3,TRBV7-6,CASSIAGGRPDTQYF,TGTGCCAGCAGCATAGCGGGGGGGCGCCCAGATACGCAGTATTTT
NA,TRBD1,TRBJ2-7,TRBV20-1,CSASSGTGGYEQYF,TGCAGTGCTAGTTCCGGGACAGGGGGCTACGAGCAGTACTTC
few,TRBD2,TRBJ2-5,TRBV9,CASSVSGVWETQYF,TGTGCCAGCAGCGTTAGCGGGGTGTGGGAGACCCAGTACTTC
NA,NA,TRBJ1-2,TRBV25-1,CASSRPLYGYTF,TGTGCCAGCAGTCGTCCCCTCTATGGCTACACCTTC
NA,NA,TRBJ2-7,TRBV12-3/TRBV12-4,CASSSAGGRYSEQYF,TGTGCCAGCAGTTCGGCTGGCGGACGATATAGTGAGCAGTACTTC
NA,NA,TRBJ1-1,TRBV15,CATSRDSMNTEAFF,TGTGCCACCAGCAGAGATAGCATGAACACTGAAGCTTTCTTT
NA,TRBD1,TRBJ1-1,TRBV12-3/TRBV12-4,CASSSGTDAEYTEAFF,TGTGCCAGCAGTTCCGGGACAGACGCAGAGTACACTGAAGCTTTCTTT
NA,NA,TRBJ2-3,TRBV5-6,CASSFGAAMTTQYF,TGTGCCAGCAGCTTTGGGGCGGCGATGACCACGCAGTATTTT
NA,NA,TRBJ1-1,TRBV12-3/TRBV12-4,CASSNGLNTEAFF,TGTGCCAGCAGTAACGGGTTGAACACTGAAGCTTTCTTT
few,TRBD2,TRBJ2-2,TRBV13,CASSLAASGTGTGELFF,TGTGCCAGCAGCTTAGCGGCTAGCGGGACTGGCACCGGGGAGCTGTTTTTT
few,TRBD2,TRBJ2-3,TRBV7-2,CASSLDLAGLTDTQYF,TGTGCCAGCAGCTTAGATTTAGCGGGACTCACAGATACGCAGTATTTT
NA,NA,TRBJ2-5,TRBV20-1,CSAILFQETQYF,TGCAGTGCTATACTCTTCCAAGAGACCCAGTACTTC
many,NA,TRBJ2-3,TRBV9,CASRPGNGGYTQYF,TGTGCCAGCAGACCGGGGAACGGGGGTTATACGCAGTATTTT
few,NA,TRBJ1-2,TRBV7-2,CASSTAAYYGYTF,TGTGCCAGCAGCACTGCGGCGTACTATGGCTACACCTTC
few,TRBD2,TRBJ2-1,TRBV7-2,CASSLARGTSGSNEQFF,TGTGCCAGCAGCTTAGCCCGCGGGACTAGCGGGAGTAACGAGCAGTTCTTC
NA,TRBD2,TRBJ2-1,TRBV7-9,CASSPRLAGGPSYNEQFF,TGTGCCAGCAGCCCCAGACTAGCGGGAGGGCCCTCCTACAATGAGCAGTTCTTC
NA,NA,TRBJ2-3,TRBV10-3,CAISLQGTSTDTQFF,TGTGCCATCAGCCTACAGGGAACTAGCACAGATACGCAGTTTTTT
NA,NA,TRBJ1-6,TRBV25-1,CASSELLLSPLHF,TGTGCCAGCAGTGAATTACTGCTTTCACCCCTCCACTTT
few,NA,TRBJ2-5,TRBV7-2,CASSLQRREQYF,TGTGCCAGCAGCTTACAGCGTAGAGAGCAGTACTTC
few,TRBD1,TRBJ1-2,TRBV25-1,CASSEQGAVYGYTF,TGTGCCAGCAGTGAACAGGGGGCCGTCTATGGCTACACCTTC
NA,NA,TRBJ2-7,TRBV7-8,CATRSRRVRGSYNEQYF,TGTGCCACTCGGTCGCGCCGAGTCCGGGGCTCCTACAATGAGCAGTACTTC
few,TRBD2,TRBJ2-1,TRBV7-2,CASSLTAGVAHEQFF,TGTGCCAGCAGCTTGACAGCGGGAGTCGCACATGAGCAGTTCTTC
few,NA,TRBJ2-1,TRBV28,CASSYTNTVEQFF,TGTGCCAGCAGTTACACAAACACAGTTGAGCAGTTCTTC
once,NA,TRBJ1-1,TRBV7-3,CAGSSAVNTEAFF,TGTGCCGGCAGCTCCGCCGTAAACACTGAAGCTTTCTTT
NA,TRBD2,TRBJ2-3,TRBV11-2,CASSLVGALAGNTDTQYF,TGTGCCAGCAGCTTAGTAGGAGCTCTAGCGGGCAACACAGATACGCAGTATTTT
once,NA,TRBJ1-5,TRBV12-3/TRBV12-4,CASSFAVSGGSQHF,TGTGCCAGCAGTTTTGCGGTCTCCGGGGGGTCCCAGCATTTT
NA,NA,TRBJ2-2,TRBV4-1,CASDPAGNTGELFF,TGCGCCAGCGACCCTGCTGGGAACACCGGGGAGCTGTTTTTT
few,NA,TRBJ2-3,TRBV4-1,CASSQASSASTDTQYF,TGCGCCAGCAGCCAAGCATCTAGCGCTAGCACAGATACGCAGTATTTT
NA,NA,TRBJ2-2,TRBV27,CASSLSAGPNTGELFF,TGTGCCAGCAGTTTATCGGCTGGGCCGAACACCGGGGAGCTGTTTTTT
NA,TRBD2,TRBJ2-5,TRBV7-3,CASSLRDQGLAGYNEQYF,TGTGCCAGCAGCTTAAGAGACCAGGGACTAGCGGGCTACAATGAGCAGTACTTC
NA,TRBD1,TRBJ2-7,TRBV3-1,CASSLQGVHEQYF,TGTGCCAGCAGCCTTCAGGGGGTACACGAGCAGTACTTC
NA,NA,TRBJ2-1,TRBV24-1,CATSDLANEQFF,TGTGCCACCAGTGATTTGGCCAATGAGCAGTTCTTC
many,NA,TRBJ2-1,TRBV4-2,CASSQGLAPYNEQFF,TGTGCCAGCAGCCAAGGGCTAGCGCCTTACAATGAGCAGTTCTTC
NA,NA,TRBJ2-1,TRBV4-2,CASSQDPNEQFF,TGTGCCAGCAGCCAAGATCCCAATGAGCAGTTCTTC
NA,TRBD2,TRBJ2-3,TRBV20-1,CSARRLAGGGDTQYF,TGCAGTGCTAGAAGGCTAGCGGGAGGTGGAGATACGCAGTATTTT
few,NA,TRBJ1-1,TRBV7-2,CASSFDPRDTEAFF,TGTGCCAGCAGCTTCGACCCTAGGGACACTGAAGCTTTCTTT
few,NA,TRBJ2-5,TRBV7-9,CASSSIMVQETQYF,TGTGCCAGCAGCTCTATAATGGTGCAAGAGACCCAGTACTTC
once,NA,TRBJ2-5,TRBV4-1,CASSQVRLLDFGETQYF,TGCGCCAGCAGCCAAGTACGGCTACTAGATTTCGGAGAGACCCAGTACTTC
NA,NA,TRBJ1-2,TRBV3-1,CASRFRGHGGYTF,TGTGCCAGCAGATTCAGGGGCCACGGAGGCTACACCTTC
NA,NA,TRBJ1-4,TRBV7-8,CASSLTFLALNEKLFF,TGTGCCAGCAGCTTAACCTTCTTGGCCCTTAATGAAAAACTGTTTTTT
few,NA,TRBJ2-5,TRBV10-3,CAISEGTRGVTQYF,TGTGCCATCAGTGAGGGTACCAGGGGTGTGACCCAGTACTTC
NA,NA,TRBJ2-2,TRBV12-3/TRBV12-4,CASPPTLGVSTGELFF,TGTGCCAGCCCCCCGACGTTGGGGGTTTCCACCGGGGAGCTGTTTTTT
NA,NA,TRBJ2-3,TRBV20-1,CSAIPGGASDTQYF,TGCAGTGCTATCCCCGGGGGCGCCTCTGATACGCAGTATTTT
NA,TRBD2,TRBJ2-5,TRBV18,CASSPLTSGTRETQYF,TGTGCCAGCTCACCACTTACTAGCGGGACTCGGGAGACCCAGTACTTC
NA,NA,TRBJ2-1,TRBV7-9,CASTLRGTYNEQFF,TGTGCCAGCACTCTTAGAGGGACCTACAATGAGCAGTTCTTC
once,TRBD2,TRBJ2-3,TRBV2,CAGTSLAASTDTQYF,TGTGCCGGAACGTCGCTAGCGGCTAGCACAGATACGCAGTATTTT
NA,NA,TRBJ1-5,TRBV12-3/TRBV12-4,CANSFFGDQPQHF,TGTGCCAACAGTTTCTTCGGGGATCAGCCCCAGCATTTT
few,NA,TRBJ1-6,TRBV5-1,CASGEGVSNSPLHF,TGCGCCAGCGGAGAGGGGGTGTCTAATTCACCCCTCCACTTT